This T cell receptor beta chain was obtained from a study of blood T cell repertoires in COVID-19 (dated by TCRdb to about 2020). As for the study more broadly: Samples covering the acute and convalescent phases of COVID-19 were provided by collaborators in the United States, Italy and Spain. The material from the prospective study consisted of cDNA or gDNA derived from T cells, B-cell-depleted T cells, or PBMCs. The dataset comprised deeply sampled blood TCRbeta repertoires from subjects exposed to, actively infected with, or recovered from COVID-19. The repertoires were released in a freely available public database meant as a resource for research on the immune response to SARS-CoV-2. Samples came from the ongoing ImmuneRACE study (first 160 participants) plus 1,254 subjects from 6 global collaborators. Nearly every sample came with metadata listing a de-identified subject ID, COVID-19 status, age in years and sex. Where HLA class I and class II types were available, the types were taken from metadata supplied by the sample provider, not from assay-based typing.

The collaborating institutions used their own protocols to collect whole blood in K2EDTA tubes. For TCRbeta analysis, collaborator samples were shipped as frozen whole blood, as isolated PBMCs, or as DNA extracted from either sample type. The V end gives up 7 bases and the J end 4 bases, leaving 10 bases in the junction not matched to a gene. Reading the germline V gene (reference sequence) gives CDR1 LNHDA and CDR2 SQIVND. The CDR3 measures 16 amino acids from cysteine to phenylalanine. Here the CDR3 DNA is all that survives: 48 bases in frame from base 1. About this clone itself: Its target antigen remains unknown. No much larger clonotype is one base removed from it; base qualities were not supplied.

TCRbeta CDR3 regions were amplified from genomic DNA by means of the immunoSEQ Assay, a bias-controlled multiplex PCR. On the authors' methods: The number of nucleated cells in each sample was estimated by amplification of reference gene primers within the assay. To quantify the absolute abundance of each unique TCRbeta CDR3 rearrangement, sequence reads were collapsed and filtered. For each sample, productive Simpson clonality was calculated by taking the square root of Simpson's diversity index across productive rearrangements. TCRdb holds this immuneACCESS table with in-frame rearrangements only. Some clones are missing; in checked studies, unresolved V genes explain under half, and the rest has no known cause. The DNA was the basis for D and trimming; V, J and clone size are from that table. This sample gives approximately 310,000 clones in total; roughly 87% of them show up just once. The ten largest clones take up 1% of the sample.

The research as a whole found: The quantity of clinical and demographic metadata differed by source and by participant and was supplied without curation.

This sequence was found in a man aged 50-60 years with active or convalescent COVID-19. The receptor chain draws on TRBV19 and TRBJ1-6; 7 of the junction bases match TRBD1. The sample taken for sequencing was peripheral blood. The sequence in DNA is TGTGCCAGTACCAGAGATGACAGGGCTTATAATTCACCCCTCCACTTT. Its product reads: CASTRDDRAYNSPLHF. When the CDR3 is completed using the reference TRBV19 and TRBJ1-6 genes on either side, the full variable domain is DGGITQSPKYLFRKEGQNVTLSCEQNLNHDAMYWYRQDPGQGLRLIYYSQIVNDFQKGDIAEGYSVSREKKESFPLTVTSAQKNPTAFYLCASTRDDRAYNSPLHFGNGTRLTVT.